The rows below give T cell receptor beta chains drawn from one sample of a study of blood T cell repertoires in COVID-19. This table comes from immunoSEQ multiplex PCR, and its TCRdb copy is limited to in-frame clones, with some not included. This sample yields 250,000 to 350,000 clones, of which around 91% are seen a single time; around 12% belongs to the top ten. The source material was peripheral blood. The receptors shown here come from an older woman with acute or convalescent COVID-19. The CDR3 runs from the conserved cysteine through the conserved F or W. Each record gives: V gene, D gene, J gene, CDR3 protein. A D gene is named only where the DNA matches it firmly.

>TRBV18|-|TRBJ2-7
CASSPPNGRVYGSYEQYF
>TRBV5-1|TRBD1|TRBJ1-4
CASSLVTGGEKLFF
>TRBV7-9|-|TRBJ1-5
CASSSLQGGQPQHF
>TRBV3-1/TRBV3-2|TRBD1|TRBJ1-5
CASSQEPLGQGGVSNQPQHF
>TRBV7-9|TRBD2|TRBJ2-7
CASSLTGEGSYEQYF
>TRBV27|-|TRBJ1-5
CASSPDRPWGNQPQHF
>TRBV30|TRBD1|TRBJ1-2
CAWTLLTGVFRGYTF
>TRBV4-2|-|TRBJ2-7
CASSQEWQTYEQYF
>TRBV13|-|TRBJ2-7
CASSPAGDEQYF
>TRBV15|TRBD2|TRBJ2-1
CATSRGGLADYNEQFF
>TRBV10-3|-|TRBJ1-1
CAISGQFSTEAFF
>TRBV23-1|TRBD1|TRBJ1-6
CASSQGQGNSPLHF
>TRBV7-9|-|TRBJ2-6
CASSSSTLGTSGANVLTF
>TRBV19|TRBD1|TRBJ2-7
CASSIVGQGDYEQYF
>TRBV10-2|-|TRBJ1-5
CASTQDYSNQPQHF
>TRBV5-1|-|TRBJ2-7
CASMTGTRAYEQYF
>TRBV28|TRBD1|TRBJ1-5
CASSSGTGLGYNQPQHF
>TRBV5-4|TRBD2|TRBJ2-1
CASSLVGTSGGYNEQFF
>TRBV6-1|-|TRBJ2-7
CASSEQQGHSYEQYF
>TRBV20-1|TRBD2|TRBJ2-7
CSASGGTSGISYEQYF
>TRBV6-5|-|TRBJ2-7
CASRGQGPYEQYF
>TRBV6-5|-|TRBJ2-2
CASSWKRLNTGELFF
>TRBV3-1/TRBV3-2|TRBD1|TRBJ1-2
CASSRWDRDHGYTF
>TRBV30|-|TRBJ2-7
CAWSAGSGNYYEQYF
>TRBV15|TRBD1|TRBJ1-1
CATSLSGQGATEAFF
>TRBV7-9|TRBD2|TRBJ2-1
CASSLPGLAGSYNEQFF
>TRBV6-5|-|TRBJ1-4
CASSTGFSNEKLFF
>TRBV5-1|TRBD1|TRBJ2-3
CASGRQGEDTQYF
>TRBV18|-|TRBJ1-1
CASSPPTTDEAFF
>TRBV2|-|TRBJ2-1
CASSESIYNEQFF
>TRBV15|-|TRBJ1-5
CATSRVQGNQPQHF
>TRBV5-1|TRBD1|TRBJ1-5
CASSLGTGLNQPQHF
>TRBV7-2|TRBD2|TRBJ2-5
CASSQGLAGGEETQYF
>TRBV29-1|-|TRBJ2-7
CSAGTGSYEQYF
>TRBV6-6|-|TRBJ1-2
CASSQRDGYYGYTF
>TRBV27|TRBD2|TRBJ2-2
CASSSGLAGSNTGELFF
>TRBV30|TRBD1|TRBJ1-1
CAWDRGGTEAFF
>TRBV7-2|-|TRBJ1-5
CASTPSDHSNQPQHF
>TRBV9|-|TRBJ2-7
CASSVGDSSYEQYF
>TRBV24-1|TRBD1|TRBJ1-2
CATRTDRVDGYTF
>TRBV28|-|TRBJ1-4
CASSPIAGDGEKLFF